What follows are 10 T cell receptor beta chains derived from one specimen sequenced in a study of T cell responses to AZD1222 COVID-19 vaccine. Generated by immunoSEQ multiplex PCR, the TCRdb table keeps only in-frame clones and is missing some. The table records roughly 150,000 clones, roughly nine tenths of them present only once. Source: peripheral blood, taken on day 0 of AZD1222 vaccination. These receptors all come from an adult in good health.

This chain joins TRBV28 and TRBJ2-1; D tentatively fits TRBD1 or TRBD2 (5 bases each). V was cut by 5 bases and J by 6 bases, with 23 bases left in between. Looked up from germline, CDR1 is MDHEN and CDR2 is SYDVKM. The CDR3 extends over 17 amino acids. The CDR3 is CASSPPASSIQGNEQFF. As DNA, the CDR3 is TGTGCCAGCAGTCCCCCGGCTAGCTCAATTCAGGGCAATGAGCAGTTCTTC.

V usage is TRBV7-6 and J usage is TRBJ1-4; perhaps TRBD1 as D (5 bases). Per germline, CDR1 SGHVS and CDR2 FNYEAQ. The V gene lost 5 bases and the J gene lost 0 bases, with 13 bases spanning the gap. CDR3 length: 16 residues. As DNA, the CDR3 is TGTGCCAGCAGCCCCCGGAGAGGGGCAACTAATGAAAAACTGTTTTTT. Its translation is CASSPRRGATNEKLFF. Filled out from reference TRBV7-6 and TRBJ1-4, the complete variable domain reads GAGVSQSPRYKVTKRGQDVALRCDPISGHVSLYWYRQALGQGPEFLTYFNYEAQQDKSGLPNDRFSAERPEGSISTLTIQRTEQRDSAMYRCASSPRRGATNEKLFFGSGTQLSVL.

The CDR3 reads CASSSDRENSPLHF. The CDR3 DNA reads TGTGCCAGTAGTTCAGACAGGGAAAATTCACCCCTCCACTTT. This rearrangement joins TRBV19 to TRBJ1-6; TRBD1 aligns across 7 bases. The V and J ends lost 5 bases and 7 bases, in that order; junction bases with no gene match: 5. The germline V gene has CDR1 LNHDA and CDR2 SQIVND (reference sequence). The CDR3 length is 14 residues.

Only one count was recorded for this clone. The chain joins TRBV7-6 to TRBJ2-2, with D possibly being TRBD1 or TRBD2 (6 bases each). There are 16 residues in the CDR3. Trimming stripped 0 bases from V and 3 bases from J, with 11 bases between. Germline assignment: CDR1 SGHVS and CDR2 FNYEAQ. CDR3 loop: CASSLAVGGYTGELFF. The CDR3 nucleotides read TGTGCCAGCAGCTTAGCAGTGGGGGGCTACACCGGGGAGCTGTTTTTT.

This rearrangement joins TRBV18 to TRBJ1-3; TRBD1 aligns across 8 bases. Trimming at V came to 5 bases and at J to 7 bases, leaving 13 bases not matched to a gene. The germline gives CDR1 KGHSH, CDR2 LQKENI. This CDR3 region has 16 residues. CDR3 sequence reads: CASSSGQGAIQNTIYF. CDR3 bases: TGTGCCAGCTCATCCGGACAGGGCGCAATCCAGAACACCATATATTTT.

The V call is TRBV7-2, the J call TRBJ1-2, with D unresolved. CDR3 length: 15 residues. Trimming took off 1 base at V and 4 bases at J, with 13 bases between the two ends. Germline V gives CDR1 SGHTA, CDR2 FQGNSA. The CDR3 coding sequence is TGTGCCAGCAGCTTAGAGGCGCAGTCGTCCTATGGCTACACCTTC. Protein product: CASSLEAQSSYGYTF.

The J gene is TRBJ1-5, the V gene TRBV21-1. TRBV21-1 constitutes a pseudogene. The CDR3 totals 15 residues. CDR3 nucleotide sequence: TGTGCCAGCAGCTCTCCTATCCTAAGCAATCAGCCCCAGCATTTT. Encoded protein: CASSSPILSNQPQHF.

The V call is TRBV10-3, the J call TRBJ1-2; 8 nucleotides agree with TRBD1. CDR3 length: 13 residues. J gave up 6 bases and V 7 bases, and 7 bases lay outside the gene matches. Germline assignment: CDR1 ENHRY and CDR2 SYGVKD. The CDR3 is CAITSDREDGYTF. CDR3 bases: TGTGCCATCACTTCGGACAGGGAAGATGGCTACACCTTC.

The chain is built from TRBV10-3 and TRBJ1-5, with a weak D call TRBD1 (5 bases). The CDR3 spans 13 residues. Germline CDR1 and CDR2: ENHRY and SYGVKD. V dropped 3 bases and J dropped 4 bases, with 7 bases sitting between them. CDR3 amino acids: CAISDDRNQPQHF. CDR3 bases: TGTGCCATCAGTGACGACAGAAATCAGCCCCAGCATTTT.

This chain uses TRBV24-1 with TRBJ2-2, with 7 bases identical to TRBD2. Germline-derived CDR1 and CDR2 are KGHDR and SFDVKD. J gave up 2 bases and V 1 base, and 3 bases lay outside the gene matches. The CDR3 length is 16 residues. CDR3: CATSDFGGINTGELFF. CDR3 bases: TGTGCCACCAGTGATTTCGGGGGGATTAACACCGGGGAGCTGTTTTTT.